These 13 T cell receptor beta chains originate from one sample sequenced in a study of beta chain features in type 1 diabetes. Sequenced material consisted of expressed TCRB transcripts (all of the isolated RNA was reverse transcribed). Clones were sequenced by immunoSEQ multiplex PCR, and TCRdb holds only the in-frame ones, with some missing. The table includes about 470,000 clones, 30% detected once. Sequenced input: naive CD4+ T cells from blood. These receptors were taken from a man younger than 30 in good health.

This clone was seen a handful of times. The sample holds other DNA sequences that translate to the same CDR3. The CDR3 sequence is CAISEDRGYNEQFF. CDR3 nucleotides: TGTGCCATCAGTGAAGACAGGGGATACAATGAGCAGTTCTTC. This sequence joins TRBV10-3 and TRBJ2-1; 8 bases are shared with TRBD1. The junction had 2 bases not matched to a gene; V was cut back by 3 bases and J by 4 bases. This CDR3 is built from 14 residues. Germline-derived CDR1 and CDR2 are ENHRY and SYGVKD.

On this clone: One end of the junction varies from germline; a read error may be responsible. J is TRBJ2-1 and V is TRBV7-7, with a tentative D call TRBD1 (6 bases). CDR3 size: 15 residues. The germline V gene has CDR1 SSHAT and CDR2 FNYEAQ (reference sequence). CDR3 in amino acids: CASSFDRSSYNEQFF. The CDR3 region has the DNA TGTGCTAGCAGCTTTGACAGGAGCTCCTACAATGAGCAGTTCTTC.

This clone was observed a handful of times. The rearrangement links TRBV19 to TRBJ2-3, with D perhaps matching TRBD1 or TRBD2 (5 bases each). There are 13 residues in the CDR3. The germline V gene has CDR1 LNHDA and CDR2 SQIVND (reference sequence). V gave up 8 bases and J gave up 1 base, with 10 bases separating them. This CDR3 is CASGGVGTDTQYF. CDR3 DNA: TGTGCCAGTGGGGGAGTGGGCACAGATACGCAGTATTTT. The full variable domain, completed using reference TRBV19 and TRBJ2-3, is DGGITQSPKYLFRKEGQNVTLSCEQNLNHDAMYWYRQDPGQGLRLIYYSQIVNDFQKGDIAEGYSVSREKKESFPLTVTSAQKNPTAFYLCASGGVGTDTQYFGPGTRLTVL.

The rearrangement links TRBV2 to TRBJ2-7, with 8 bases identical to TRBD1. This CDR3 comprises 14 residues. Germline CDR1 SNHLY, CDR2 FYNNEI. J lost 6 bases, V lost 7 bases, and 11 bases had no gene match. The CDR3 coding sequence is TGTGCCAGCATTGGAACAGGGGGTGGTCGCGAGCAGTACTTC. It codes for CASIGTGGGREQYF. The complete variable domain, with remaining parts taken from reference TRBV2 and TRBJ2-7, reads EPEVTQTPSHQVTQMGQEVILRCVPISNHLYFYWYRQILGQKVEFLVSFYNNEISEKSEIFDDQFSVERPDGSNFTLKIRSTKLEDSAMYFCASIGTGGGREQYFGPGTRLTVT.

V is TRBV29-1 and J is TRBJ1-1; 7 bases align to TRBD1. CDR3 length equals 13 residues. With V trimmed by 7 bases and J by 5 bases, 10 bases remained unmatched. In germline, CDR1 is SQVTM, CDR2 ANQGSEA. The CDR3 loop reads CSARLTGETEAFF. The CDR3 coding sequence is TGCAGCGCCCGATTAACAGGGGAAACTGAAGCTTTCTTT. The whole variable domain, filled in from reference TRBV29-1 and TRBJ1-1, reads SAVISQKPSRDICQRGTSLTIQCQVDSQVTMMFWYRQQPGQSLTLIATANQGSEATYESGFVIDKFPISRPNLTFSTLTVSNMSPEDSSIYLCSARLTGETEAFFGQGTRLTVV.

V and J are TRBV2 and TRBJ2-5; D is unresolved. Germline CDR1 and CDR2: SNHLY and FYNNEI. Trimming took off 7 bases at V and 5 bases at J, with 20 bases between the two ends. The CDR3 loop spans 15 amino acids. In nucleotides, the CDR3 is TGTGCCAGCACCTCCGAGCGCCAGACGATGGAGACCCAGTACTTC. It is translated as CASTSERQTMETQYF.

The gene calls are TRBV5-1 and TRBJ1-1; 9 nucleotides line up with TRBD1. The CDR3 has 14 amino acids. The J segment lost 5 bases and the V segment lost 4 bases, leaving 6 bases of the junction unmatched. Germline lookup yields CDR1 SGHRS and CDR2 YFSETQ. Here the CDR3 reads CASSAGTGRTEAFF. CDR3 bases: TGCGCCAGCAGCGCCGGGACAGGGAGGACTGAAGCTTTCTTT.

As concerns this clone: Other DNA sequences within the sample encode an identical CDR3. The chain recombines TRBV11-2 with TRBJ2-7; D is ambiguous. The ends were cut back, 1 base at V and 2 bases at J, with 3 bases in the middle. Germline CDR1 reads SGHAT; CDR2 reads FQNNGV. The CDR3 is 12 residues long. The CDR3: CASSLVPYEQYF. CDR3 DNA sequence: TGTGCCAGCAGCTTAGTCCCCTACGAGCAGTACTTC.

This clone has only a few counts. The chain recombines TRBV7-9 with TRBJ1-2; unclear D gene. The ends were cut back, 6 bases at V and 9 bases at J, with 14 bases in the middle. Germline V gene lookup returns CDR1 SEHNR and CDR2 FQNEAQ (reference sequence). This CDR3 is built from 12 residues. CDR3 region: CASSIGRRSYTF. The CDR3 DNA follows: TGTGCCAGCAGTATCGGACGTCGCAGCTACACCTTC.

This clone was detected a few times. The chain has TRBV11-2 and TRBJ2-1, with TRBD2 identical over 7 bases. V lost 1 base to trimming and J lost 10 bases; unmatched junction nucleotides: 7. Germline values: CDR1 SGHAT, CDR2 FQNNGV. The CDR3 is made up of 14 amino acids. In DNA, the CDR3 is TGTGCCAGCAGCTTAGCCACTACAGCGGGGGAGCAGTTCTTC. Amino acids: CASSLATTAGEQFF.

This clone was counted between two and nine times. The genes are TRBV7-9 and TRBJ1-5, with a tentative D call TRBD1 (5 bases). The CDR3 spans 16 residues. V was clipped by 5 bases and J by 4 bases, with 18 bases between them. From germline, CDR1 is SEHNR and CDR2 FQNEAQ (reference sequence). CDR3 coding DNA: TGTGCCAGCAGCCTAATTGGGGGGGATTTTAATCAGCCCCAGCATTTT. Its translation: CASSLIGGDFNQPQHF.

This clone was detected a few times. The chain employs TRBV25-1 and TRBJ2-1; 8 positions match TRBD1. V shed 2 bases, J shed 5 bases, and the junction held 2 bases outside the gene matches. The CDR3 runs to 14 residues. Germline V gives CDR1 MGHDK, CDR2 SYGVNS. In nucleotides, the CDR3 is TGTGCCAGCAGTGAACGGACAGGGAACAATGAGCAGTTCTTC. It specifies CASSERTGNNEQFF.

This chain connects TRBV11-2 to TRBJ2-1, with a possible D match to TRBD2 (6 bases). Trimming took 3 bases from V and 5 from J, leaving 14 bases between them. The CDR3 is made up of 15 amino acids. Germline CDR1 SGHAT, CDR2 FQNNGV. Here the CDR3 reads CASSFMRDWNNEQFF. CDR3 nucleotide sequence: TGTGCCAGCAGCTTTATGCGGGACTGGAACAATGAGCAGTTCTTC.